What follows describes a single T cell receptor (beta chain). No antigen is known for it. This sample also contains other DNA sequences that code for the same CDR3. This table comes from immunoSEQ multiplex PCR, and its TCRdb copy is limited to in-frame clones, with some not included. The sample consists of 88,000 or so clones, about 89% of them appearing once. This CDR3 comprises 14 residues. V gave up 1 base and J gave up 3 bases, with 8 bases separating them. Germline-derived CDR1 and CDR2 are LNHDA and SQIVND (reference sequence). This record belongs to a study of T cell responses to AZD1222 COVID-19 vaccine. Broader study findings: Donors, mostly white British, included more females; clonal diversity was possibly underestimated.

The clonotype was recovered from an adult in good health. The sample consisted of peripheral blood, taken on day 0 of AZD1222 vaccination. The chain links TRBV19 to TRBJ2-3; D is perhaps TRBD1 (6 bases). The CDR3 loop reads CASSIGQGTDTQYF. As DNA, the CDR3 is TGTGCCAGTAGTATAGGGCAGGGGACAGATACGCAGTATTTT.